The entry below gives a single T cell receptor beta chain sequence along with its context. This entry comes from a study of T-cell reconstitution after alpha-beta-depleted transplantation in children. Molecular barcoding with unique molecular identifiers was used for the TCRbeta library. TCRdb independently ran MiXCR on the PCR reads; one entry per CDR3 protein. In the table there are about 360,000 distinct CDR3 sequences, roughly 15% of which are singletons. This CDR3 spans 13 amino acids. Germline-derived CDR1 and CDR2 are SGHDT and YYEEEE. V was pared by 0 bases and J by 6 bases, with 8 bases between.

Sequencing used PBMCs, obtained from the stem cell graft. The origin of this receptor is a human donor who donated a stem cell graft to a child with Fanconi anemia. The chain combines TRBV5-6 with TRBJ2-3; D call uncertain. Written as DNA, the CDR3 is TGTGCCAGCAGCTTGGTTTCGTCGGATACGCAGTATTTT. Protein: CASSLVSSDTQYF.